This note documents a single TCR beta chain sequence. The data stem from a study of patients and donors after allogeneic stem cell transplantation. One entry per CDR3 protein, called by TCRdb with MiXCR from the RT-PCR reads. The top ten hold 11% of the sample, which has some 230,000 distinct CDR3 sequences, 13% to 15% seen once. There are 22 residues in the CDR3. Trimming cost V 3 bases and J 0 bases; bases outside gene matches: 15. Germline V gives CDR1 SGHRS, CDR2 YFSETQ. This TCR was sampled from a human donor who was either an allogeneic HSCT recipient or a stem cell or donor lymphocyte infusion donor (not recorded which). It is not recorded whose cells these are; they may come from a transplant donor. The source material was blood, either unsorted or a sorted T cell fraction (not recorded which). The V gene is TRBV5-1, the J gene TRBJ2-6; 13 nucleotides match TRBD2. The DNA for the CDR3 is TGCGCCAGCAGCTCTCCTACTTCGACTAGCGGGGGGCCTCACTCTGGGGCCAACGTCCTGACTTTC. This sequence encodes CASSSPTSTSGGPHSGANVLTF.